The rows below give T cell receptor beta chains drawn from one sample of a study of T cells in Graves' hyperthyroidism and ophthalmopathy. TCRdb reprocessed the multiplex PCR reads with MiXCR, giving one entry per CDR3 protein. Here the sample spans 250,000 to 300,000 distinct CDR3 sequences, approximately 15% being singletons. Sample: blood. These receptors came from a middle-aged woman with Graves' hyperthyroidism. CDR3s include the opening cysteine and the closing phenylalanine or tryptophan. A D gene is named only where the DNA matches it firmly. Clone size is shown for a subset of rows, as once, few, many or a class of expanded clone.

V: TRBV29-1; size: few; D: TRBD2; J: TRBJ2-7; CDR3: CSVALLAGGPYEQYF; DNA: TGCAGCGTTGCCCTACTAGCGGGAGGGCCCTACGAGCAGTACTTC
V: TRBV3-1; size: many; D: -; J: TRBJ2-1; CDR3: CASSQDSGNSEQFF; DNA: TGTGCCAGCAGCCAAGACTCAGGGAACAGTGAGCAGTTCTTC
V: TRBV5-1; size: many; D: -; J: TRBJ2-1; CDR3: CASSLVGTNEQFF; DNA: TGCGCCAGCAGCTTGGTAGGGACCAATGAGCAGTTCTTC
V: TRBV27; size: -; D: -; J: TRBJ1-6; CDR3: CASTSTGSSYNSPLHF; DNA: TGTGCCAGCACTTCTACAGGGAGCTCCTATAATTCACCCCTCCACTTT
V: TRBV28; size: many; D: -; J: TRBJ1-2; CDR3: CASRLTSGSYGYTF; DNA: TGTGCCAGCAGGCTGACAAGTGGGTCCTATGGCTACACCTTC
V: TRBV27; size: many; D: -; J: TRBJ2-5; CDR3: CASPPHSGQETQYF; DNA: TGTGCCAGCCCCCCCCATAGCGGCCAAGAGACCCAGTACTTC
V: TRBV29-1; size: -; D: -; J: TRBJ2-7; CDR3: CSVGRARGSYEQYF; DNA: TGCAGCGTTGGGAGGGCCCGGGGATCCTACGAGCAGTACTTC
V: TRBV2; size: many; D: -; J: TRBJ1-5; CDR3: CASSEQENQPQHF; DNA: TGTGCCAGCAGTGAACAGGAGAATCAGCCCCAGCATTTT
V: TRBV7-2; size: many; D: -; J: TRBJ2-1; CDR3: CASSLLGMEQFF; DNA: TGTGCCAGCAGCTTACTGGGGATGGAGCAGTTCTTC
V: TRBV20-1; size: many; D: TRBD2; J: TRBJ2-7; CDR3: CSARGASGNYEQYF; DNA: TGCAGTGCTAGAGGGGCTAGCGGGAACTACGAGCAGTACTTC
V: TRBV18; size: -; D: TRBD1; J: TRBJ1-5; CDR3: CASSPRDRGNQPQHF; DNA: TGTGCCAGCTCACCCCGAGACAGGGGAAATCAGCCCCAGCATTTT
V: TRBV7-3; size: few; D: -; J: TRBJ1-4; CDR3: CASSPPLAGENEKLFF; DNA: TGTGCCAGCAGTCCCCCGCTGGCAGGGGAGAATGAAAAACTGTTTTTT
V: TRBV6-1; size: few; D: TRBD2; J: TRBJ2-7; CDR3: CASSPSGGLAVVYEQYF; DNA: TGTGCCAGCTCACCCAGTGGGGGACTAGCCGTCGTCTACGAGCAGTACTTC
V: TRBV15; size: many; D: -; J: TRBJ1-5; CDR3: CATSRDPSFNQPQHF; DNA: TGTGCCACCAGCAGAGATCCGAGCTTCAATCAGCCCCAGCATTTT
V: TRBV28; size: many; D: TRBD2; J: TRBJ2-7; CDR3: CASEGTSGSDEQYF; DNA: TGTGCCAGCGAAGGGACTAGCGGGAGCGACGAGCAGTACTTC
V: TRBV29-1; size: -; D: TRBD2; J: TRBJ2-3; CDR3: CSGLAGADTQYF; DNA: TGCAGCGGACTAGCGGGAGCGGATACGCAGTATTTT
V: TRBV12-3/TRBV12-4; size: many; D: TRBD2; J: TRBJ2-4; CDR3: CASRGTSGKKNIQYF; DNA: TGTGCCAGCAGAGGGACTAGCGGGAAGAAAAACATTCAGTACTTC
V: TRBV12-3/TRBV12-4; size: many; D: -; J: TRBJ1-3; CDR3: CASSLSRAGNTIYF; DNA: TGTGCCAGCAGTTTATCCCGAGCTGGAAACACCATATATTTT
V: TRBV24-1; size: many; D: TRBD2; J: TRBJ2-5; CDR3: CATSDGLAGRGETQYF; DNA: TGTGCCACCAGTGATGGACTAGCGGGAAGAGGAGAGACCCAGTACTTC
V: TRBV20-1; size: -; D: -; J: TRBJ1-4; CDR3: CSVRGDEKLFF; DNA: TGCAGTGTAAGAGGGGATGAAAAACTGTTTTTT
V: TRBV28; size: many; D: TRBD1; J: TRBJ2-5; CDR3: CASSFLGQGSGVETQYF; DNA: TGTGCCAGCAGTTTTCTGGGACAGGGTAGTGGAGTGGAGACCCAGTACTTC
V: TRBV12-3/TRBV12-4; size: many; D: -; J: TRBJ1-1; CDR3: CASSFNLRQEAFF; DNA: TGTGCCAGCAGTTTCAACCTACGACAGGAAGCTTTCTTT
V: TRBV2; size: many; D: -; J: TRBJ2-3; CDR3: CASTERADTQYF; DNA: TGTGCCAGCACCGAGCGGGCAGATACGCAGTATTTT
V: TRBV4-1; size: -; D: TRBD1; J: TRBJ1-2; CDR3: CASSQDQQGGNYGYTF; DNA: TGCGCCAGCAGCCAGGACCAACAGGGGGGTAACTATGGCTACACCTTC
V: TRBV5-1; size: -; D: TRBD1; J: TRBJ2-5; CDR3: CASSPAGTGQETQYF; DNA: TGCGCCAGCAGCCCCGCCGGGACAGGGCAAGAGACCCAGTACTTC
V: TRBV28; size: many; D: TRBD1; J: TRBJ2-7; CDR3: CASNLPGTGYEQYF; DNA: TGTGCCAGCAATCTCCCCGGGACAGGTTACGAGCAGTACTTC
V: TRBV2; size: many; D: TRBD1; J: TRBJ2-1; CDR3: CASGQGNEQFF; DNA: TGTGCCAGCGGACAGGGGAATGAGCAGTTCTTC
V: TRBV7-3; size: many; D: -; J: TRBJ1-1; CDR3: CASSDHGTEAFF; DNA: TGTGCCAGCAGCGATCACGGGACTGAAGCTTTCTTT
V: TRBV11-3; size: many; D: -; J: TRBJ2-7; CDR3: CASSLDRSTEQYF; DNA: TGTGCCAGCAGCTTAGATCGGAGTACCGAGCAGTACTTC
V: TRBV7-6; size: few; D: -; J: TRBJ2-7; CDR3: CASSPMGGYSYEQYF; DNA: TGTGCCAGCAGCCCTATGGGCGGTTACTCCTACGAGCAGTACTTC
V: TRBV6-9; size: once; D: TRBD2; J: TRBJ2-1; CDR3: CASSYVSGSGYEQFF; DNA: TGTGCCAGCAGTTACGTTAGCGGGAGTGGGTATGAGCAGTTCTTC
V: TRBV13; size: many; D: -; J: TRBJ1-2; CDR3: CASSLGAASRYGYTF; DNA: TGTGCCAGCAGCTTAGGGGCCGCCAGCCGCTATGGCTACACCTTC
V: TRBV19; size: -; D: -; J: TRBJ2-6; CDR3: CASKGDSGANVLTF; DNA: TGTGCCAGTAAAGGGGACTCTGGGGCCAACGTCCTGACTTTC
V: TRBV4-2; size: few; D: -; J: TRBJ1-5; CDR3: CASSQGRVGYSNQPQHF; DNA: TGTGCCAGCAGCCAAGGAAGGGTCGGATATAGCAATCAGCCCCAGCATTTT
V: TRBV20-1; size: many; D: TRBD1; J: TRBJ1-3; CDR3: CSGSGQEGNTIYF; DNA: TGCAGTGGCTCCGGACAGGAGGGAAACACCATATATTTT